Presented here are 9 T cell receptor beta chains from one specimen sequenced in a study of siplizumab effects on memory and regulatory T cells. Sequencing was performed with immunoSEQ multiplex PCR; in TCRdb, only in-frame clones are kept and a portion is missing. The sample lists about 82,000 clones; 87% were seen once. The sequencing input was Tregs sorted from blood. Receptors were obtained from a human donor in good health.

This chain connects TRBV7-2 to TRBJ1-2; possibly TRBD1 for D (6 bases). CDR1 and CDR2 from the germline V gene are SGHTA and FQGNSA. Trimming left V 5 bases short and J 8 bases short, with 12 bases between. This CDR3 has 12 amino acids. This chain's CDR3 is CASSLGQSGYTF. Here the CDR3 DNA reads TGTGCCAGCAGCCTCGGACAGAGCGGCTACACCTTC.

This clone came up once. The V gene is TRBV10-3, the J gene TRBJ2-1; 7 bases align to TRBD1. The CDR3 has 15 residues. V lost 8 bases and J lost 8; bases outside the gene matches: 15. Germline assignment: CDR1 ENHRY and CDR2 SYGVKD. The CDR3 DNA follows: TGTGCCATCCGAGGGGGACAGCCTTCCGGGGATGAGCAGTTCTTC. Residues: CAIRGGQPSGDEQFF.

The chain links TRBV4-1 to TRBJ2-6; unclear D gene. Trimming cost V 3 bases and J 4 bases, with 13 bases left between them. Per germline, CDR1 MGHRA and CDR2 YSYEKL. This CDR3 spans 16 amino acids. The CDR3 DNA is TGCGCCAGCAGCCAGGCTCAATTGGGAGGGGCCAACGTCCTGACTTTC. Its protein product is CASSQAQLGGANVLTF.

Regarding this clone: Different DNA sequences within this sample yield the same CDR3. V and J are TRBV6-5 and TRBJ2-3; 10 nucleotides align to TRBD2. The V gene end was trimmed by 0 bases and the J gene end by 9 bases; junction bases not matched to a gene: 3. The germline V gene encodes CDR1 MNHEY and CDR2 SVGAGI. This CDR3 has 14 amino acids. CDR3: CASSYSSTSGTQYF. DNA for the CDR3: TGTGCCAGCAGTTACTCCTCGACTAGCGGGACGCAGTATTTT.

V gene TRBV11-2 combines with J gene TRBJ2-5; D is unclear. The CDR3 extends over 13 amino acids. V was pared by 4 bases and J by 4 bases, with 10 bases between. CDR1 SGHAT and CDR2 FQNNGV come from the germline V gene. The CDR3 protein is CASSWTRIETQYF. The CDR3 DNA sequence: TGTGCCAGCAGCTGGACGCGGATAGAGACCCAGTACTTC.

This clone is judged medium-sized. The gene calls are TRBV5-5 and TRBJ1-1, with D possibly matching TRBD1 (5 bases). Germline V gives CDR1 SGHKS, CDR2 YYEKEE (reference sequence). This CDR3 has 15 residues. Trimming pared 4 bases from V and 0 bases from J, leaving 13 bases between. CDR3 sequence (DNA): TGTGCCAGCAGCCGGGACGGACTCATGAACACTGAAGCTTTCTTT. Its translation: CASSRDGLMNTEAFF.

The chain is built from TRBV6-5 and TRBJ1-2; a weak D match, TRBD1 (6 bases). Germline loops: CDR1 MNHEY, CDR2 SVGAGI. Trimming removed 6 bases from V and 4 bases from J, with 18 bases in between. The CDR3 is 15 residues long. As DNA, the CDR3 is TGTGCCAGCAGCTACCGAGTCCAGGGGCCCTATGGCTACACCTTC. It codes for CASSYRVQGPYGYTF.

This chain joins TRBV6-6 and TRBJ1-4; TRBD1 aligns across 8 bases. The junction had 5 bases not matched to a gene; V was cut back by 6 bases and J by 14 bases. The CDR3 loop spans 11 amino acids. Germline V gives CDR1 MNHNY, CDR2 SVGAGI (reference sequence). CDR3 sequence reads: CASSDGQGLFF. CDR3 DNA: TGTGCCAGCAGCGACGGACAGGGTCTGTTTTTT.

This clone was detected once. This sequence joins TRBV15 and TRBJ1-1; 7 positions match TRBD1. The CDR3 runs 15 residues. Per the germline V gene, CDR1 is LNHNV and CDR2 is YYDKDF (reference sequence). V shed 3 bases, J shed 1 base, and the junction held 5 bases outside the gene matches. This chain's CDR3 is CATSRRGQWNTEAFF. The CDR3 nucleotides are TGTGCCACCAGCAGGAGGGGACAGTGGAACACTGAAGCTTTCTTT.